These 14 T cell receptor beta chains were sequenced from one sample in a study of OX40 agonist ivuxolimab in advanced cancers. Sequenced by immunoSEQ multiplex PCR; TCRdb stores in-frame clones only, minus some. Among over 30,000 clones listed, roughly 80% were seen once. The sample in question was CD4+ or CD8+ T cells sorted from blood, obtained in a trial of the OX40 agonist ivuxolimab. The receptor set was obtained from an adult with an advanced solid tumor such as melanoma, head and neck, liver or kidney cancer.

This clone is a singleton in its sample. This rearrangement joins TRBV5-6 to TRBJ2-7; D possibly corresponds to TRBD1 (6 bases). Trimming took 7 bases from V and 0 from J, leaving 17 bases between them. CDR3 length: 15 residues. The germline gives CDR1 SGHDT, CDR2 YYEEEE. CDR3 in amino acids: CASQMWGPPSYEQYF. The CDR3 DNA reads TGTGCCAGCCAAATGTGGGGGCCCCCCTCCTACGAGCAGTACTTC.

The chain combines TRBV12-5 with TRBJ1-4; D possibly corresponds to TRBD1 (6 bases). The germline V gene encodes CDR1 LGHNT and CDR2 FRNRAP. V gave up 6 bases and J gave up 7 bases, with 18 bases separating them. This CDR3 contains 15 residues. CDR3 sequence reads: CASGPGAPGGEKLFF. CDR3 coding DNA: TGTGCTAGTGGCCCAGGGGCGCCCGGGGGTGAAAAACTGTTTTTT.

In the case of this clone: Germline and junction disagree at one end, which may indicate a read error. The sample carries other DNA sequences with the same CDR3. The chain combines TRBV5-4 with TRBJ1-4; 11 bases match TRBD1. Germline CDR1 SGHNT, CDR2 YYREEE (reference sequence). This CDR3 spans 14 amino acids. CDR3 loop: CASSLDRGQEKLFF. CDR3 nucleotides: TGTGCCAGCAGTTTGGACAGGGGGCAAGAAAAACTGTTTTTT.

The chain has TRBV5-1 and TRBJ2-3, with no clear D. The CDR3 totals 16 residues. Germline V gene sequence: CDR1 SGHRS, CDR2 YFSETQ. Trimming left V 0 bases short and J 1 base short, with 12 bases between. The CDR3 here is CASSLAPGEGTDTQYF. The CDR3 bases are TGCGCCAGCAGCTTGGCCCCGGGTGAGGGCACAGATACGCAGTATTTT.

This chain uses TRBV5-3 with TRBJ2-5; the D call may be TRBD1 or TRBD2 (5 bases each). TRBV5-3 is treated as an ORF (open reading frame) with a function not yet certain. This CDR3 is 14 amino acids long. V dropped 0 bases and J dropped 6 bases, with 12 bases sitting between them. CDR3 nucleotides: TGTGCCAGAAGCTTGGTAGAGGGGTCGAAGACCCAGTACTTC. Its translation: CARSLVEGSKTQYF.

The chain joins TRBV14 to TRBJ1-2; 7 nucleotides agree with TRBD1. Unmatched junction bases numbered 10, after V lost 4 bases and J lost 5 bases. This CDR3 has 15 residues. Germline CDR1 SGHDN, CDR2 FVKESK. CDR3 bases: TGTGCCAGCAGCCCCCGACAGGGTGGTCCTTATGGCTACACCTTC. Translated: CASSPRQGGPYGYTF.

The CDR3 here is CASSLSGTSYNEQFF. DNA for the CDR3: TGTGCCAGCAGCTTATCCGGGACCAGCTACAATGAGCAGTTCTTC. The chain joins TRBV7-8 to TRBJ2-1; the D gene could be TRBD1 or TRBD2 (5 bases each). The CDR3 is made up of 15 amino acids. Looked up from germline, CDR1 is SGHVS and CDR2 is FQNEAQ. Trimming shortened V by 2 bases and J by 3 bases, and 11 bases separated the two germline ends.

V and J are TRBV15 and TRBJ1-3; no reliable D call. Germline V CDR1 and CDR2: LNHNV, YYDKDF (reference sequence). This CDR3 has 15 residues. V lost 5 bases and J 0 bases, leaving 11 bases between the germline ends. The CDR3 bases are TGTGCCACCAGCGGAAGACGTCGCTCTGGAAACACCATATATTTT. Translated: CATSGRRRSGNTIYF.

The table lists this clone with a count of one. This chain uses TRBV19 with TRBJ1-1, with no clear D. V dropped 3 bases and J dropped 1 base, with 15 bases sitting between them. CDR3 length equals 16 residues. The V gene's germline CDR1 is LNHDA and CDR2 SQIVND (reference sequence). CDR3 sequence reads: CASSIGSLSANTEAFF. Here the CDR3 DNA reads TGTGCCAGTAGTATTGGCTCCTTAAGCGCGAACACTGAAGCTTTCTTT.

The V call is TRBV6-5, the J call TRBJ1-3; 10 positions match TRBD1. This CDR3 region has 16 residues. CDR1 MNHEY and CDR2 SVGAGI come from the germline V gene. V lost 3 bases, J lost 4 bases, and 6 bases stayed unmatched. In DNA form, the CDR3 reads TGTGCCAGCAGTTATGACAGGGGGCGCGCGGGAAACACCATATATTTT. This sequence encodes CASSYDRGRAGNTIYF.

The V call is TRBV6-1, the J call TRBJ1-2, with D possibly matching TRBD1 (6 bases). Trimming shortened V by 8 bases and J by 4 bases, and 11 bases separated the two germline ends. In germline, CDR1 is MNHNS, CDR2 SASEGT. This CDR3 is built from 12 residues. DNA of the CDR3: TGTGCCAGCGACTGGACAGTCTATGGCTACACCTTC. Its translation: CASDWTVYGYTF.

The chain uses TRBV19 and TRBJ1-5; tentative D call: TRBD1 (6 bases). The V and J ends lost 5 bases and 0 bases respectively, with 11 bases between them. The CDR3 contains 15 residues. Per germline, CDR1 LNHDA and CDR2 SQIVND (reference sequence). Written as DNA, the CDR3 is TGTGCCAGTAGTCTAGGACAGTTTAGCAATCAGCCCCAGCATTTT. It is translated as CASSLGQFSNQPQHF.

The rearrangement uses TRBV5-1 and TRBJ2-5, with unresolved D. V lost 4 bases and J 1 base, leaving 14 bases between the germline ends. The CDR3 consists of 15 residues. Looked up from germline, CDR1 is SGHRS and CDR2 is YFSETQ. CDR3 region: CASSPSRSLQETQYF. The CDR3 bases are TGCGCCAGCAGCCCGTCCCGGAGTCTCCAAGAGACCCAGTACTTC.

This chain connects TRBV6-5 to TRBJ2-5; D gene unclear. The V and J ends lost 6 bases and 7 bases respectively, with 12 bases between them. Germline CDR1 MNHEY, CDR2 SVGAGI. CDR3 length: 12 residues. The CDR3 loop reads CASSLTRGTQYF. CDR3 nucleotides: TGTGCCAGCAGCTTGACTCGCGGGACCCAGTACTTC.